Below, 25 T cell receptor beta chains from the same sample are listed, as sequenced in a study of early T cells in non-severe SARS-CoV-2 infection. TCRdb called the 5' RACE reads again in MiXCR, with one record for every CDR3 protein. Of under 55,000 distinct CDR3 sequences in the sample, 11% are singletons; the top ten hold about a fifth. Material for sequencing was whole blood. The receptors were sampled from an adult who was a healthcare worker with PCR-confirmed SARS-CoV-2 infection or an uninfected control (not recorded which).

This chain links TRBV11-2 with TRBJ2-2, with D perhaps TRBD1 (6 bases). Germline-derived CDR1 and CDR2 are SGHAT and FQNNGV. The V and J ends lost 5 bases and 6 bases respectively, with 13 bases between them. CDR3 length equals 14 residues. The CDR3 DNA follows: TGTGCCAGCAGCACCCAAACAGGGTCCGGGGAGCTGTTTTTT. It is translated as CASSTQTGSGELFF.

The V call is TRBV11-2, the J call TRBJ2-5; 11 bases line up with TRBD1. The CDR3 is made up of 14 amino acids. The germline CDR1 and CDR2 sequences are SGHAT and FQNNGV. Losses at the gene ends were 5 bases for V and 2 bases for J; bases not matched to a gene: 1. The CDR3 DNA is TGTGCCAGCAGCGGGACAGGGGGGCAAGAGACCCAGTACTTC. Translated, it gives CASSGTGGQETQYF.

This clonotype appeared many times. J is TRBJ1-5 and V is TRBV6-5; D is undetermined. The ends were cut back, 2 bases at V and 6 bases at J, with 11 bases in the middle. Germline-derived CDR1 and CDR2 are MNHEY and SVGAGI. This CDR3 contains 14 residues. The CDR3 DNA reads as TGTGCCAGCAGTTACCCAGGACCGGGTCAGCCCCAGCATTTT. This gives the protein CASSYPGPGQPQHF.

The CDR3 here is CAINTRDLAYNEQFF. CDR3 sequence (DNA): TGTGCCATCAACACCCGGGACCTTGCCTACAATGAGCAGTTCTTC. The V call is TRBV10-3, the J call TRBJ2-1; TRBD1 or TRBD2 may be the D gene (5 bases each). The V end was cut by 7 bases, the J end by 2 bases, with 15 bases between. The germline V gene has CDR1 ENHRY and CDR2 SYGVKD. This CDR3 comprises 15 residues.

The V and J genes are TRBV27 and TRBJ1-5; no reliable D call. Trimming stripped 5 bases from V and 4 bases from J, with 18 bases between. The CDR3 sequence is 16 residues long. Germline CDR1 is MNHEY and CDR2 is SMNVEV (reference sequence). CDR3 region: CASSLQAGVPNQPQHF. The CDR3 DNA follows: TGTGCCAGCAGTCTCCAGGCCGGGGTCCCAAATCAGCCCCAGCATTTT.

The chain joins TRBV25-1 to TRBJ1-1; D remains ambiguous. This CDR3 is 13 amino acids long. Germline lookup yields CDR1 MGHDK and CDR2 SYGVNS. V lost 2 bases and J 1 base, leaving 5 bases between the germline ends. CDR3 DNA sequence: TGTGCCAGCAGTGAACCCCCGAACACTGAAGCTTTCTTT. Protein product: CASSEPPNTEAFF.

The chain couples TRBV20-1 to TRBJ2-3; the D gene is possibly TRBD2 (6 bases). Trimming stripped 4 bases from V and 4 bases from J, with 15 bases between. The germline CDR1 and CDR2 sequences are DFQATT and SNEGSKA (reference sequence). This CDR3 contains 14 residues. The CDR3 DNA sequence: TGCAGTGCTACCCAACTAGCTTTGGCAGATACGCAGTATTTT. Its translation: CSATQLALADTQYF.

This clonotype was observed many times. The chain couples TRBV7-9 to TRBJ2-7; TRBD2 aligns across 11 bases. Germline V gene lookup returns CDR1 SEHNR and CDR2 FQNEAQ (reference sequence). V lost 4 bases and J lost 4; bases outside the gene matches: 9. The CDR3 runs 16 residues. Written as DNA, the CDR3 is TGTGCCAGCAGCTCTACACTAGCGGGAGTATCGTACGAGCAGTACTTC. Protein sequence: CASSSTLAGVSYEQYF.

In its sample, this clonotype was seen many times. The CDR3 DNA is TGTGCCAGCAGATCCCCCCTCAGGGGGGGCAATGAGCAGTTCTTC. It specifies CASRSPLRGGNEQFF. The chain combines TRBV2 with TRBJ2-1; D may be TRBD1 or TRBD2 (7 bases each). V shed 6 bases and J shed 6 bases, with 18 bases lying between them. The germline V gene encodes CDR1 SNHLY and CDR2 FYNNEI. CDR3 size: 15 residues. Filled out from reference TRBV2 and TRBJ2-1, the complete variable domain reads EPEVTQTPSHQVTQMGQEVILRCVPISNHLYFYWYRQILGQKVEFLVSFYNNEISEKSEIFDDQFSVERPDGSNFTLKIRSTKLEDSAMYFCASRSPLRGGNEQFFGPGTRLTVL.

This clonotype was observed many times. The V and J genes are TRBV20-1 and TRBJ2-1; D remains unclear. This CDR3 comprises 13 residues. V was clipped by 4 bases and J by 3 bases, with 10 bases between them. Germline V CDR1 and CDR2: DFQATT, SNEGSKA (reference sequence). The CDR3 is CSAIPSVYNEQFF. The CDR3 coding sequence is TGCAGTGCTATACCATCCGTCTACAATGAGCAGTTCTTC.

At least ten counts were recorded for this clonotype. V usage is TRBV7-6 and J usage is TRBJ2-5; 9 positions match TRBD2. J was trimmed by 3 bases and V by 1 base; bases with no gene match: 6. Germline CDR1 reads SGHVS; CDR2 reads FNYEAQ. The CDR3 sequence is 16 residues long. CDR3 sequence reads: CASSLGLAGVEETQYF. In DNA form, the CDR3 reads TGTGCCAGCAGCTTAGGGTTAGCGGGAGTTGAAGAGACCCAGTACTTC.

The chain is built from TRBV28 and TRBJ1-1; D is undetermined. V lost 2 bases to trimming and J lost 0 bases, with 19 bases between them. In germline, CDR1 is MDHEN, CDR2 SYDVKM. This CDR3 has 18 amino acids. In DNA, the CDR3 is TGTGCCAGCAGTTTAGACATATCTTTAATACTTATGAACACTGAAGCTTTCTTT. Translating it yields CASSLDISLILMNTEAFF.

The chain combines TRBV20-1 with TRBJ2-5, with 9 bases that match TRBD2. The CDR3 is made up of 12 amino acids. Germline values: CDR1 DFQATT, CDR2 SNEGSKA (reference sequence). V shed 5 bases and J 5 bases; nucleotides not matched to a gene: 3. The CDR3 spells CSAQSGRETQYF. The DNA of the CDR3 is TGCAGTGCTCAGAGCGGGAGGGAGACCCAGTACTTC.

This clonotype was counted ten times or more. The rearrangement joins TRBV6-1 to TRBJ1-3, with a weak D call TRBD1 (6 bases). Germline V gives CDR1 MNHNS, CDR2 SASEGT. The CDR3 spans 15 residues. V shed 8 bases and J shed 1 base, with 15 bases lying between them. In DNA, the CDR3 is TGTGCCAGCGGAACAGGGACTCCATCTGGAAACACCATATATTTT. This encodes CASGTGTPSGNTIYF.

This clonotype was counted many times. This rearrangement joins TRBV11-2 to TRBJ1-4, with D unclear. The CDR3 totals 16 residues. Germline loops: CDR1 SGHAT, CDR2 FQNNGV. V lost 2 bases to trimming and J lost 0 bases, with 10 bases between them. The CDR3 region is CASSLLASATNEKLFF. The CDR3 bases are TGTGCCAGCAGCTTATTGGCCAGCGCAACTAATGAAAAACTGTTTTTT.

The chain's CDR3 is CATSDNSNQPQHF. The CDR3 DNA reads TGTGCCACCAGTGATAATAGCAATCAGCCCCAGCATTTT. V usage is TRBV24-1 and J usage is TRBJ1-5; D ambiguous. The V end was cut by 3 bases, the J end by 0 bases, with 2 bases between. CDR3 size: 13 residues. Per germline, CDR1 KGHDR and CDR2 SFDVKD.

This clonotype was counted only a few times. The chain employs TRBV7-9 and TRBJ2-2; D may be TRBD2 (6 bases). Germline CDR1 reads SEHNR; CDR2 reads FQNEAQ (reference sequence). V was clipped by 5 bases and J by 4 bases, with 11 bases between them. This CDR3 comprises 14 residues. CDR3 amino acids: CASSRGGGTGELFF. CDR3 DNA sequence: TGTGCCAGCAGCCGGGGAGGTGGCACCGGGGAGCTGTTTTTT.

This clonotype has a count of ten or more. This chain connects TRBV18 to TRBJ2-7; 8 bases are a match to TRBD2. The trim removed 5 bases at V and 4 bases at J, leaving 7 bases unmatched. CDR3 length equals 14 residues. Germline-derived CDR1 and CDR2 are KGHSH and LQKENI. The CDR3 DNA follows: TGTGCCAGCTCAGAGACGACTAGCGCTTACGAGCAGTACTTC. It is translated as CASSETTSAYEQYF.

The CDR3 loop reads CASSNRGEGIKTQYF. The CDR3, as DNA: TGTGCCAGCAGTAACAGGGGGGAGGGTATAAAGACCCAGTACTTC. This sequence joins TRBV27 and TRBJ2-5; the D gene is possibly TRBD1 (8 bases). V dropped 5 bases and J dropped 6 bases, with 19 bases sitting between them. This CDR3 has 15 residues. In germline, CDR1 is MNHEY, CDR2 SMNVEV (reference sequence).

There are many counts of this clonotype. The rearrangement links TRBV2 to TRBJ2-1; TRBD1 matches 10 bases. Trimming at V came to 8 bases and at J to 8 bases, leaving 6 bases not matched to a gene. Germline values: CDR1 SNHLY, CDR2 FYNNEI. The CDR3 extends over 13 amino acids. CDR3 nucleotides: TGTGCCAGCCGGGACAGGGGTCAGGATGAGCAGTTCTTC. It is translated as CASRDRGQDEQFF.

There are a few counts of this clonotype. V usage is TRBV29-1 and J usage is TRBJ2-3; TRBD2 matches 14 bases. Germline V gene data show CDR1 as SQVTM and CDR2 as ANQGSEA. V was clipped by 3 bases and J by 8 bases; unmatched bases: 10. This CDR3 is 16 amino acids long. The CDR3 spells CSVEAGTSGSYGTQYF. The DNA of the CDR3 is TGCAGCGTTGAGGCAGGGACTAGCGGGAGTTACGGTACGCAGTATTTT.

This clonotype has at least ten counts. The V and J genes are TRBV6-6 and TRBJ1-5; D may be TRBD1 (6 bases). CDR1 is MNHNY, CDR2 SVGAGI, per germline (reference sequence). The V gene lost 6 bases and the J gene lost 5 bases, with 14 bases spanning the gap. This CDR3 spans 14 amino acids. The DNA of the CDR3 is TGTGCCAGCAGGCAAACCGCAGGGGATCAGCCCCAGCATTTT. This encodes CASRQTAGDQPQHF.

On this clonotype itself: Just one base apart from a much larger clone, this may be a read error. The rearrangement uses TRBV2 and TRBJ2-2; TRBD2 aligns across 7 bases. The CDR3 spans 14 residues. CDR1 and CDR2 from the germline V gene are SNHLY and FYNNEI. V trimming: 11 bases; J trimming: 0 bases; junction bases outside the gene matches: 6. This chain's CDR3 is CASGEGANTGELFF. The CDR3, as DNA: TGTGCCTCCGGGGAGGGTGCGAACACCGGGGAGCTGTTTTTT.

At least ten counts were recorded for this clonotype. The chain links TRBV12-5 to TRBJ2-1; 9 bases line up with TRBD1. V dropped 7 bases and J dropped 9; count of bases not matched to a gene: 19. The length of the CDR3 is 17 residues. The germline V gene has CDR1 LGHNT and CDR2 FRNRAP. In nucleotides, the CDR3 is TGTGCTAGTGTCCCGGGACAGGGTTTTCTTCCAACTAGTGAGCAGTTCTTC. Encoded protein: CASVPGQGFLPTSEQFF.

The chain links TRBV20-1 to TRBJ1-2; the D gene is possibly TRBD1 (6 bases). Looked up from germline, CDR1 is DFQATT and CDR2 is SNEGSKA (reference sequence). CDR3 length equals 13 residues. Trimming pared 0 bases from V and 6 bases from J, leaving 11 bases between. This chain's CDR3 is CSARDASGDGYTF. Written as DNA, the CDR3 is TGCAGTGCTAGAGATGCATCAGGGGATGGCTACACCTTC.